This passage covers 7 T cell receptor beta chains from one sample sequenced in a study of OX40 agonist ivuxolimab in advanced cancers. Clones were read by immunoSEQ multiplex PCR, and TCRdb kept only the in-frame ones, dropping some. The sample shows tens of thousands of clones, just under 90% of them seen only once. Source: CD4+ or CD8+ T cells sorted from blood, taken in a trial of the OX40 agonist ivuxolimab. These receptors all come from an adult with an advanced solid tumor such as melanoma, head and neck, liver or kidney cancer.

Comment on this clone: The same CDR3 is also encoded by other DNA sequences in this sample. The rearrangement links TRBV18 to TRBJ2-2; D is unresolved. The length of the CDR3 is 13 residues. Trimming pared 2 bases from V and 5 bases from J, leaving 6 bases between. Germline V lookup: CDR1 KGHSH, CDR2 LQKENI. Written as DNA, the CDR3 is TGTGCCAGCTCACCAGGGGTTACCGGGGAGCTGTTTTTT. Translated: CASSPGVTGELFF.

This chain joins TRBV5-1 and TRBJ2-1; 7 bases align to TRBD1. Trimming cost V 4 bases and J 1 base; bases outside gene matches: 8. In germline, CDR1 is SGHRS, CDR2 YFSETQ. The CDR3 covers 16 residues. In DNA form, the CDR3 reads TGCGCCAGCAGCCCTTTGGGCAGGGGGTCCTACAATGAGCAGTTCTTC. It specifies CASSPLGRGSYNEQFF.

The genes are TRBV25-1 and TRBJ2-1; weak D call: TRBD2 (5 bases). Trimming cost V 4 bases and J 0 bases, with 7 bases left between them. The V gene's germline CDR1 is MGHDK and CDR2 SYGVNS. The CDR3 runs 14 residues. This CDR3 reads CASSGTGSYNEQFF. The CDR3 coding sequence is TGTGCCAGCAGTGGGACTGGCTCCTACAATGAGCAGTTCTTC.

The chain has TRBV7-2 and TRBJ1-2, with 7 bases lining up with TRBD1. Germline V CDR1 and CDR2: SGHTA, FQGNSA. The ends lost 6 bases at V and 7 bases at J; junction bases unmatched: 14. The length of the CDR3 is 15 residues. The CDR3, as DNA: TGTGCCAGCAGATCCCCGACAGCTACAGGGGCTGGCTACACCTTC. Translation gives CASRSPTATGAGYTF.

The chain carries TRBV7-3 and TRBJ2-7; 7 nucleotides agree with TRBD1. Looked up from germline, CDR1 is SGHTA and CDR2 is FQGTGA. The CDR3 is 14 amino acids. V shed 5 bases, J shed 1 base, and the junction held 5 bases outside the gene matches. The DNA of the CDR3 is TGTGCCAGCAGCGCCCCGGACAGGTCCTACGAGCAGTACTTC. This encodes CASSAPDRSYEQYF. Complete variable domain (other parts from reference TRBV7-3 and TRBJ2-7): GAGVSQTPSNKVTEKGKYVELRCDPISGHTALYWYRQSLGQGPEFLIYFQGTGAADDSGLPNDRFFAVRPEGSVSTLKIQRTERGDSAVYLCASSAPDRSYEQYFGPGTRLTVT.

The rearrangement joins TRBV30 to TRBJ2-7; 8 positions match TRBD2. The CDR3 has 13 amino acids. V gave up 4 bases and J gave up 7 bases; unmatched junction bases: 9. Germline V gene sequence: CDR1 GTSNPN, CDR2 SVGIG (reference sequence). In DNA, the CDR3 is TGTGCCTGGACCGGGACTAGGCTCGGTGAGCAGTACTTC. Its protein product is CAWTGTRLGEQYF.

The chain links TRBV9 to TRBJ2-3; D possibly corresponds to TRBD1 (6 bases). Germline lookup yields CDR1 SGDLS and CDR2 YYNGEE. CDR3 size: 14 residues. V was clipped by 4 bases and J by 5 bases, with 14 bases between them. CDR3 DNA sequence: TGTGCCAGCAGCTCTCGACCGGACAGAGATACGCAGTATTTT. It is translated as CASSSRPDRDTQYF.